These T cell receptor beta chains were read from a single sample in a study of T cell repertoires in cytomegalovirus infection. TCRdb re-derived calls from the reads in MiXCR, one entry per CDR3 protein. The sample has roughly 990,000 distinct CDR3 sequences; approximately 33% are singletons. Their antigens are not known. The sample in question was cultured CD8+ T cells from PBMCs, obtained from culture after CMV antigen stimulation. These receptors came from a human donor in good health (CMV status not recorded). Some clones in this sample may be carry-over from other donors' samples. CDR3s leave out the opening cysteine and the closing phenylalanine or tryptophan.

length,V,J,CDR3
14,TRBV6-1,TRBJ1-1,ASSEASPLWGTEAF
11,TRBV6-6,TRBJ1-2,ASSPQGFDGYT
14,TRBV19,TRBJ1-5,ASSILNLGGNQPQH
13,TRBV19,TRBJ1-5,ASSIVGGADQPQH
13,TRBV5-1,TRBJ2-1,ASSELAGGRNEQF
13,TRBV7-9,TRBJ1-1,ASSSQRDRDTEAF
12,TRBV28,TRBJ2-3,ASSFIGGIDTQY
10,TRBV2,TRBJ1-2,ASPEGGYGYT
15,TRBV9,TRBJ1-1,ASSIRFRDSRDTEAF
16,TRBV5-3,TRBJ2-5,ARSRRNIRRILRQTQY
15,TRBV7-7,TRBJ2-1,ASSLGLDRDPYNEQF
15,TRBV7-8,TRBJ2-1,ASSLIRVREVWDEQF
12,TRBV27,TRBJ1-1,ASSLLGTGTEAF
16,TRBV7-9,TRBJ2-7,ASSSVLPSPKGSYEQY
14,TRBV7-9,TRBJ1-4,ASSSTRDSTNEKLF
12,TRBV3-1,TRBJ2-7,ASSQLAGDYEQY
13,TRBV19,TRBJ1-1,ASSIWTARGTEAF
12,TRBV12-3/TRBV12-4,TRBJ1-2,ASSPARTGPGYT